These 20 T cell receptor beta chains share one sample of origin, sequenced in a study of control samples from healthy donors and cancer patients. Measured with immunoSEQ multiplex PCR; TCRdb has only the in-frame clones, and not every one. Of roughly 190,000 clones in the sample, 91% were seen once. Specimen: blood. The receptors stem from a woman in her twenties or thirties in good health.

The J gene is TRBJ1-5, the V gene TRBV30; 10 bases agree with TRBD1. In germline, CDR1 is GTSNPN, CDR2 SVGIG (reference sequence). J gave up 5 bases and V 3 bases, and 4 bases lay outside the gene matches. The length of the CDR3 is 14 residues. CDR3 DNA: TGTGCCTGGAGCCTCGGGACAGGGGATCAGCCCCAGCATTTT. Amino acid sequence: CAWSLGTGDQPQHF. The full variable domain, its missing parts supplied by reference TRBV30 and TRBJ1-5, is SQTIHQWPATLVQPVGSPLSLECTVEGTSNPNLYWYRQAAGRGLQLLFYSVGIGQISSEVPQNLSASRPQDRQFILSSKKLLLSDSGFYLCAWSLGTGDQPQHFGDGTRLSIL.

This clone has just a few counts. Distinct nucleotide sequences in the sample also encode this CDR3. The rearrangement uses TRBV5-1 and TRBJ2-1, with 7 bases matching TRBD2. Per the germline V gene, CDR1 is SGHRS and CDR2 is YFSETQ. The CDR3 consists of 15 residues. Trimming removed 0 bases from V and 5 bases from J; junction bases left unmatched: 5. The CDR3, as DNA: TGCGCCAGCAGCTTGGCCCGGGGAGGGAACAATGAGCAGTTCTTC. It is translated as CASSLARGGNNEQFF.

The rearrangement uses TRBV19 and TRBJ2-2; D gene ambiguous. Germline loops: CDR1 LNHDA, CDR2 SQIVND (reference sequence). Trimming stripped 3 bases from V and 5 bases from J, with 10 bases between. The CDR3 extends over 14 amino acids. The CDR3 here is CASSIRQETGELFF. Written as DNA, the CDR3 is TGTGCCAGTAGTATCCGGCAGGAAACCGGGGAGCTGTTTTTT.

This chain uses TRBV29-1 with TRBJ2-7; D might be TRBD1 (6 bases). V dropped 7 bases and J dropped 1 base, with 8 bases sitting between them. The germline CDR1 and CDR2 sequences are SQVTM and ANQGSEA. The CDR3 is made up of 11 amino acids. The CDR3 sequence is CSGGQSYEQYF. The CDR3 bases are TGCAGCGGTGGACAGTCCTACGAGCAGTACTTC.

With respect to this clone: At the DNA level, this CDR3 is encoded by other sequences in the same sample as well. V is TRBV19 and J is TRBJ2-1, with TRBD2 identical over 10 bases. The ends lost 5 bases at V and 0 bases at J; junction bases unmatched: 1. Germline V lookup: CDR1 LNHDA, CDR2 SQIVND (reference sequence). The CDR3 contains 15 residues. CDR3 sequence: CASSRTSGSYNEQFF. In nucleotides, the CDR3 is TGTGCCAGTAGTCGGACTAGCGGCTCCTACAATGAGCAGTTCTTC.

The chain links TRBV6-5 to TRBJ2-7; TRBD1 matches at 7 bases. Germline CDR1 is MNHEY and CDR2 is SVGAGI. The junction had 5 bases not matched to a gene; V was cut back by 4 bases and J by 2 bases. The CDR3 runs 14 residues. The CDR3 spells CASSWDSSPYEQYF. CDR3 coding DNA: TGTGCCAGCAGTTGGGACAGTTCCCCCTACGAGCAGTACTTC.

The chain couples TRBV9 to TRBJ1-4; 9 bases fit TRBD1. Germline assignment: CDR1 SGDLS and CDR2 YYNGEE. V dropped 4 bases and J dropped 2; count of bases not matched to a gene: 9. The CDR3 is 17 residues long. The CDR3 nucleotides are TGTGCCAGCAGCTCCCGGGACAGGGTCGCCACTAATGAAAAACTGTTTTTT. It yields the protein CASSSRDRVATNEKLFF.

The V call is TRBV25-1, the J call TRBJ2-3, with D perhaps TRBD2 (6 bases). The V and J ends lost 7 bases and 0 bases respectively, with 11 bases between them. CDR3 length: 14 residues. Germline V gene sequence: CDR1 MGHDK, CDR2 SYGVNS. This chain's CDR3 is CASNSGTSTDTQYF. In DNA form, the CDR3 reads TGTGCCAGCAATTCCGGGACTAGCACAGATACGCAGTATTTT.

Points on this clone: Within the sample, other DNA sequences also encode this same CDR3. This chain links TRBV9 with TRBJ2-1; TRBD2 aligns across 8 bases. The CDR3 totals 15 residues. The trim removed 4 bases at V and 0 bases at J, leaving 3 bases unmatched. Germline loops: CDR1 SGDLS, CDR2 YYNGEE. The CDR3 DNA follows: TGTGCCAGCAGCACGAGCGGGAGCTCCTACAATGAGCAGTTCTTC. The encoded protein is CASSTSGSSYNEQFF.

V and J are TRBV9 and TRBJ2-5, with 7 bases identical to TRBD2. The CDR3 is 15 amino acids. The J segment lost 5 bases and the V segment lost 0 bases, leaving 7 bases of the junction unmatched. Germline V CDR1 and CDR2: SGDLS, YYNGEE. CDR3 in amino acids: CASSVAEGRGETQYF. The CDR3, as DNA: TGTGCCAGCAGCGTAGCTGAAGGGCGGGGGGAGACCCAGTACTTC.

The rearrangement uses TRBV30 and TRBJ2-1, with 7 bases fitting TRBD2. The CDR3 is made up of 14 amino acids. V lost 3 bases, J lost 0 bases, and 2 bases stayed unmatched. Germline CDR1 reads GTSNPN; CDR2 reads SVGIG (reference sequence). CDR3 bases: TGTGCCTGGAGGGGCGGGAGCTCCTACAATGAGCAGTTCTTC. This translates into CAWRGGSSYNEQFF.

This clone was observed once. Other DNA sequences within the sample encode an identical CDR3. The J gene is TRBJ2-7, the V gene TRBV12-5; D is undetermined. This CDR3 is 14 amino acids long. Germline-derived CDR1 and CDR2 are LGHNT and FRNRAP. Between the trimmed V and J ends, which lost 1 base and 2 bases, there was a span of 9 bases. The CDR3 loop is CASGLGTDPYEQYF. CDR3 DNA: TGTGCTAGTGGTTTGGGGACGGATCCCTACGAGCAGTACTTC. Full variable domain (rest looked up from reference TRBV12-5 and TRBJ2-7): DARVTQTPRHKVTEMGQEVTMRCQPILGHNTVFWYRQTMMQGLELLAYFRNRAPLDDSGMPKDRFSAEMPDATLATLKIQPSEPRDSAVYFCASGLGTDPYEQYFGPGTRLTVT.

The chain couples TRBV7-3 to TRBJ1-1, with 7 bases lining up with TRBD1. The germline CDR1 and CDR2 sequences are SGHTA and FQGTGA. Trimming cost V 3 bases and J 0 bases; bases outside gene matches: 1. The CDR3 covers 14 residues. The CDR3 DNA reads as TGTGCCAGCAGCTTGGGACAGCTGAACACTGAAGCTTTCTTT. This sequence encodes CASSLGQLNTEAFF.

CDR3 nucleotides: TGTGCCAGCAGCTTGGCGAATTCACCCCTCCACTTT. This sequence encodes CASSLANSPLHF. The chain uses TRBV5-5 and TRBJ1-6; D is undetermined. V was clipped by 0 bases and J by 7 bases, with 2 bases between them. Looked up from germline, CDR1 is SGHKS and CDR2 is YYEKEE (reference sequence). The CDR3 sequence is 12 residues long.

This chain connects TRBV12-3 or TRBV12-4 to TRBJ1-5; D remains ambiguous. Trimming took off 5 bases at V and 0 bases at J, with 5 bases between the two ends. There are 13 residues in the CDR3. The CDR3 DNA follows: TGTGCCAGCAGTAGATATAGCAATCAGCCCCAGCATTTT. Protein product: CASSRYSNQPQHF.

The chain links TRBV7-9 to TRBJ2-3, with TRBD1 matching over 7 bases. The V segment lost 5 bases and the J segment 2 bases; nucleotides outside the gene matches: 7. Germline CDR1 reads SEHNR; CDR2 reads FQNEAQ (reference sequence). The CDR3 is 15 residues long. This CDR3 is CASSPDRAATDTQYF. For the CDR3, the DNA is TGTGCCAGCAGCCCCGACAGGGCGGCCACAGATACGCAGTATTTT. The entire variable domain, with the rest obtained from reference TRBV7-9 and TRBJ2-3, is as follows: DTGVSQNPRHKITKRGQNVTFRCDPISEHNRLYWYRQTLGQGPEFLTYFQNEAQLEKSRLLSDRFSAERPKGSFSTLEIQRTEQGDSAMYLCASSPDRAATDTQYFGPGTRLTVL.

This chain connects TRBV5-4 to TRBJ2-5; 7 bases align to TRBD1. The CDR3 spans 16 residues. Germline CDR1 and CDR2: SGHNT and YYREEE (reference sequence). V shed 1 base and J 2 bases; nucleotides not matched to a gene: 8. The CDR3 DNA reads TGTGCCAGCAGCTTGAGGGGGCTGACACAACAAGAGACCCAGTACTTC. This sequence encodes CASSLRGLTQQETQYF.

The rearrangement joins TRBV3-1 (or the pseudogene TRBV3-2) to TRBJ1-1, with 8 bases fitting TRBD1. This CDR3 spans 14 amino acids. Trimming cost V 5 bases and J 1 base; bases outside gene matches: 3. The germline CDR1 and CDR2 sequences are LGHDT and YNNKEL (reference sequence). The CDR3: CASSVDRGNTEAFF. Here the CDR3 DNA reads TGTGCCAGCAGCGTCGACAGGGGGAACACTGAAGCTTTCTTT.

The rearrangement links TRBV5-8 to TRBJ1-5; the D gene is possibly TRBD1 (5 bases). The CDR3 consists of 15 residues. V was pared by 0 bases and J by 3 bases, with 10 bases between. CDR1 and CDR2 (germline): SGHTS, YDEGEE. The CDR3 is CASSLGTLANQPQHF. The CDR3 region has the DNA TGTGCCAGCAGCTTGGGGACACTAGCCAATCAGCCCCAGCATTTT.

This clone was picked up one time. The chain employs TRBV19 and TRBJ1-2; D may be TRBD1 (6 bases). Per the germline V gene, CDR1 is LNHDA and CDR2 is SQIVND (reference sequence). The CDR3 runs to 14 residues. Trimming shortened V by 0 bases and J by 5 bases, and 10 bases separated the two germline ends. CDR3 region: CASSIDPTGYGYTF. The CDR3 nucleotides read TGTGCCAGTAGTATAGATCCGACAGGTTATGGCTACACCTTC.